These T cell receptor beta chains were read from a single sample in a study of T cell repertoires in cytomegalovirus infection. TCRdb analysed the reads with MiXCR anew, one entry per CDR3 protein. The sample has 150,000 to 200,000 distinct CDR3 sequences, 15% to 20% seen once. What was sequenced was CD8+ T cells from PBMCs. All receptors come from a human donor in good health (CMV status not recorded). Some clones in this sample may be carry-over from other donors' samples. The CDR3 runs from the conserved cysteine through the conserved F or W. The D gene is left open where the match is weak. Size values are once, few and many counts, or a class for expanded clones, and some rows have none.

. . TRBJ2-2 TRBV14 CASRIRENTGELFF TGTGCCAGCCGCATCAGGGAGAACACCGGGGAGCTGTTTTTT
. . TRBJ1-2 TRBV7-2 CASSLAEGSYGYTF TGTGCCAGCAGCTTAGCGGAGGGTAGCTATGGCTACACCTTC
few . TRBJ2-7 TRBV28 CASKIGPKEQYF TGTGCCAGCAAGATTGGGCCCAAGGAGCAGTACTTC
few TRBD2 TRBJ2-1 TRBV27 CASSFTSGLGNEQFF TGTGCCAGCAGTTTTACTAGCGGGTTGGGCAATGAGCAGTTCTTC
. . TRBJ2-1 TRBV7-6 CASSSPPDEQFF TGTGCCAGCAGTTCCCCCCCCGATGAGCAGTTCTTC
. TRBD2 TRBJ2-3 TRBV7-2 CATSQGLAFTDTQYF TGTGCCACCAGCCAAGGACTAGCTTTCACAGATACGCAGTATTTT
few . TRBJ2-1 TRBV2 CASGRGYNEQFF TGTGCCAGCGGGCGGGGATACAATGAGCAGTTCTTC
. TRBD2 TRBJ2-3 TRBV6-2/TRBV6-3 CASSSNLGTSGSADTQYF TGTGCCAGCAGCTCCAACCTCGGGACTAGCGGGAGTGCAGATACGCAGTATTTT
few TRBD2 TRBJ2-7 TRBV20-1 CSARASGTTTTYEQYF TGCAGTGCTAGAGCTTCCGGGACTACAACGACCTACGAGCAGTACTTC
. . TRBJ2-3 TRBV12-3/TRBV12-4 CASSFIREQGADTQYF TGTGCCAGCAGTTTCATTCGGGAGCAAGGGGCAGATACGCAGTATTTT
. . TRBJ1-1 TRBV30 CAWTDGTEAFF TGTGCCTGGACAGATGGCACTGAAGCTTTCTTT
few . TRBJ2-1 TRBV7-2 CASSYLAVEQFF TGTGCCAGCAGCTACCTGGCGGTCGAGCAGTTCTTC
few . TRBJ1-1 TRBV7-9 CASSWPGATNTEAFF TGTGCCAGCAGCTGGCCAGGGGCAACGAACACTGAAGCTTTCTTT
. TRBD2 TRBJ2-1 TRBV11-2 CASSALGRGKYNEQFF TGTGCCAGCAGCGCCCTTGGGCGGGGGAAGTACAATGAGCAGTTCTTC
. . TRBJ2-3 TRBV7-9 CASSIDPERDTQYF TGTGCCAGCAGTATCGACCCAGAGAGGGATACGCAGTATTTT
. . TRBJ2-7 TRBV7-2 CASSLVLGYEQYF TGTGCCAGCAGCTTAGTTTTGGGGTACGAGCAGTACTTC
. . TRBJ1-1 TRBV6-4 CASSDSCSLRVQLINTEAFF TGTGCCAGCAGTGACTCCTGCTCCCTCCGGGTCCAGTTGATAAACACTGAAGCTTTCTTT
. TRBD2 TRBJ2-2 TRBV5-1 CASSLERTSGGHANTGELFF TGCGCCAGCAGCTTGGAGAGGACTAGCGGGGGGCACGCGAACACCGGGGAGCTGTTTTTT
few . TRBJ2-7 TRBV28 CASSLIRRYEQYF TGTGCCAGCAGTTTAATTCGGCGGTACGAGCAGTACTTC
few . TRBJ2-3 TRBV7-9 CASSPFDSSTSTDTQYF TGTGCCAGCAGCCCTTTTGACAGTTCGACTAGCACAGATACGCAGTATTTT
few TRBD2 TRBJ2-3 TRBV4-3 CASSQDFSGRAPTDTQYF TGCGCCAGCAGCCAAGATTTCAGCGGGAGGGCCCCCACAGATACGCAGTATTTT
. TRBD1 TRBJ1-1 TRBV7-8 CASSMDRREAFF TGTGCCAGCAGCATGGACAGGCGTGAAGCTTTCTTT
few . TRBJ2-1 TRBV11-2 CASSFGQVNEQFF TGTGCCAGCAGCTTTGGCCAGGTTAATGAGCAGTTCTTC
few . TRBJ2-1 TRBV6-2/TRBV6-3 CASTSVAATYNEQFF TGTGCCAGCACATCGGTAGCGGCAACCTACAATGAGCAGTTCTTC